Sequencing of this TCR beta chain was carried out in a study of CD8 T cells in ankylosing spondylitis. Study findings and constraints: Researchers reportedly found disease-linked clones significantly enriched in matched ankylosing spondylitis synovial fluid. Blood of patients with ankylosing spondylitis appeared to be characterized by a TCR beta motif of seven or eight highly homologous variants.

With respect to this clonotype: Antigen: not known. A much larger clone differs from this one at a single base, so this may be a read error.

Library preparation for TCR beta used quantitative 5'-RACE with molecular barcodes. TCRdb used MiXCR to reprocess the 5' RACE reads, holding one entry per CDR3 protein. The sample comprises about 240,000 distinct CDR3 sequences, 8.6% of which are singletons, and about 6.5% rests with the top ten. The CDR3 length is 15 residues. Germline CDR1 and CDR2: LGHDT and YNNKEL (reference sequence). Sequenced: blood, either unsorted or a sorted T cell fraction (not recorded which). The chain is built from TRBV3-1 and TRBJ2-3, with D uncertain. The clonotype comes from a male donor with ankylosing spondylitis or in good health (not recorded which). The CDR3 DNA follows: TGTGCCTGCAGCCAGACCCGGGCCCGCACAGATACGCAGTATTTT. This translates into CACSQTRARTDTQYF.